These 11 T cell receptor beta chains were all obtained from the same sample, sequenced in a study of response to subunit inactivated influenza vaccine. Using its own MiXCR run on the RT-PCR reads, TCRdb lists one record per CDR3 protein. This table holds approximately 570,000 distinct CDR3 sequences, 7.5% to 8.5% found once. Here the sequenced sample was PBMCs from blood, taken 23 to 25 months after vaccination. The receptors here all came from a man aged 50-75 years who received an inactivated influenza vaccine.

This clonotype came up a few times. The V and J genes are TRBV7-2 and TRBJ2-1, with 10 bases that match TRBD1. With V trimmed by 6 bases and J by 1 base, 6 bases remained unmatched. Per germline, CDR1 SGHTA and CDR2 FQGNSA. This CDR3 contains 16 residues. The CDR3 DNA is TGTGCCAGCAGATCCCGACAGGGGGCTTCCTACAATGAGCAGTTCTTC. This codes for CASRSRQGASYNEQFF.

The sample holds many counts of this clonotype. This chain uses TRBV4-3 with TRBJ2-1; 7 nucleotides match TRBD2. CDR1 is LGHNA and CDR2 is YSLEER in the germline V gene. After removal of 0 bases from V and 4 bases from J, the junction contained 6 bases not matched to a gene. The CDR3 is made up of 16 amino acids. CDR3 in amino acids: CASSQDRSGTYNEQFF. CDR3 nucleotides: TGCGCCAGCAGCCAAGATAGGAGCGGGACTTACAATGAGCAGTTCTTC.

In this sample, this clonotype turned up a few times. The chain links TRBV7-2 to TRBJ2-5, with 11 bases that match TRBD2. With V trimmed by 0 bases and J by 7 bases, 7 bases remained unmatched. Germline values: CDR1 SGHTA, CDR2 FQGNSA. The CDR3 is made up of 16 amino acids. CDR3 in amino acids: CASSLALLAGGGTQYF. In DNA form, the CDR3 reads TGTGCCAGCAGCTTAGCCCTGCTAGCGGGAGGCGGGACCCAGTACTTC.

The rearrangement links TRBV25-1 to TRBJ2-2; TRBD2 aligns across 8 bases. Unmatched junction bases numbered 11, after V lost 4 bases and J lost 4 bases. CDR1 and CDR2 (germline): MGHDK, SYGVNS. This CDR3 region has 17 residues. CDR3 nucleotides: TGTGCCAGCAGTGGCTCCATGGTAGCGGGACCCACCGGGGAGCTGTTTTTT. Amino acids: CASSGSMVAGPTGELFF.

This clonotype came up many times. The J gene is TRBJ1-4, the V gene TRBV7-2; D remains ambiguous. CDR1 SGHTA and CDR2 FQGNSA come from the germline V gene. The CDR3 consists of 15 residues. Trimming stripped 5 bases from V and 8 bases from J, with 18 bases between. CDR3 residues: CASSGRDPRKEKLFF. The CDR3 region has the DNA TGTGCCAGCAGCGGGCGGGATCCGAGGAAGGAAAAACTGTTTTTT.

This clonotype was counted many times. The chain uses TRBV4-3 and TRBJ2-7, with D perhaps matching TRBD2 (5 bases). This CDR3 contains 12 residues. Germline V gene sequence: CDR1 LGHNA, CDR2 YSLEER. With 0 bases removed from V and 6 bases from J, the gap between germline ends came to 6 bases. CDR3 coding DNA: TGCGCCAGCAGCCAAGATCGGGGCGAGCAGTACTTC. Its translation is CASSQDRGEQYF.

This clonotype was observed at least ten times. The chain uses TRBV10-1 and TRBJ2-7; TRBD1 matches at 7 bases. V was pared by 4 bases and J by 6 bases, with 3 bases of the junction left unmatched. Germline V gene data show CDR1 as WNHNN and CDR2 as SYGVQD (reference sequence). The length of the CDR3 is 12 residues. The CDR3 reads CASSGPGGEQYF. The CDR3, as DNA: TGCGCCAGCAGTGGCCCAGGGGGCGAGCAGTACTTC.

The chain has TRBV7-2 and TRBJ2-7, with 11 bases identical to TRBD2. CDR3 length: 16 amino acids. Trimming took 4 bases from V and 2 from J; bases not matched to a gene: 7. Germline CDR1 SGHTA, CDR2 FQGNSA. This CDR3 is CASSSFGTSGTYEQYF. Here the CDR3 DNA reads TGTGCCAGCAGCTCGTTCGGGACTAGCGGAACCTACGAGCAGTACTTC.

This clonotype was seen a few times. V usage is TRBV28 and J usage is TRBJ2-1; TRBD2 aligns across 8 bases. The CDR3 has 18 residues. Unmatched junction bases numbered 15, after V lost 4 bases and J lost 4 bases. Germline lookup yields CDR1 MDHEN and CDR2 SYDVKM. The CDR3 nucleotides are TGTGCCAGCAGTTCCCCCTATGCGGAAGCGGGAGCTTACAATGAGCAGTTCTTC. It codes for CASSSPYAEAGAYNEQFF.

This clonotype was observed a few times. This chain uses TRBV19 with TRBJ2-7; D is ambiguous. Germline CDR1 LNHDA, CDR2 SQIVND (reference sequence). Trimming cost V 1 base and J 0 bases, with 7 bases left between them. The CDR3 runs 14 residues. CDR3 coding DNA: TGTGCCAGTAGTATAGTTGGCAGCTCCTACGAGCAGTACTTC. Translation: CASSIVGSSYEQYF.

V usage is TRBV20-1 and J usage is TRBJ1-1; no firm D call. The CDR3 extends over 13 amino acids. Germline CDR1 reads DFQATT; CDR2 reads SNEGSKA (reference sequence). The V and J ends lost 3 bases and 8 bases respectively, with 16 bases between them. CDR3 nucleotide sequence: TGCAGTGCTAGGGCGCTTCGGGCCACAGAAGCTTTCTTT. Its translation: CSARALRATEAFF.